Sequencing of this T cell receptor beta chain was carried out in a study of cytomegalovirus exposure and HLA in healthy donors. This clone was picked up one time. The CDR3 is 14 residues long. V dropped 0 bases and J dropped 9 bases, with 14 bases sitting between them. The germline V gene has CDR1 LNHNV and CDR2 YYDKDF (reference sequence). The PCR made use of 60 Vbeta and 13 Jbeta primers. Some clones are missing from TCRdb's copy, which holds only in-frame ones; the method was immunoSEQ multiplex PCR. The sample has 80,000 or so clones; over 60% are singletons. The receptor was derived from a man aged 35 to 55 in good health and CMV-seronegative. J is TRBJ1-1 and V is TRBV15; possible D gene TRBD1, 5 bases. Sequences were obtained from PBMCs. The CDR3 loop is CATSREAPGDKAFF. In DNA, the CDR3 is TGTGCCACCAGCAGAGAGGCTCCGGGGGATAAAGCTTTCTTT.